This TCR beta chain was captured by sequencing in a study of T-cell reconstitution after alpha-beta-depleted transplantation in children. Study-wide results and caveats: Several hundred expanded graft clones reportedly supplied alpha-beta T cells about two months after transplant. T-cell numbers and diversity, one year after transplant, stemmed largely from T cells that were newly produced. Elevated TCRbeta diversity at day 60 was traced, in some patients, to surviving recipient T cells and thymic progenitors.

During its preparation, the TCRbeta library received unique molecular identifiers. A single record per CDR3 protein comes from TCRdb applying MiXCR to the PCR reads. This table has hundreds of thousands of distinct CDR3 sequences, under 15% appearing once. This clonotype has ten or more counts. What it binds is unknown. The sequence came from a male patient between 5 and 17 years old who had a stem cell transplant for acute myeloid leukemia, so the T cells may come from the graft donor. The source was PBMCs, mostly from graft donor cells, collected 360 days after TCRalphabeta/CD19-depleted stem cell transplant.

CDR3 coding DNA: TGTGCTAGTGGTTTGGACTCTCGGGGCGGCGAGCAGTTCTTC. Translation gives CASGLDSRGGEQFF. J is TRBJ2-1 and V is TRBV12-5; D possibly matches TRBD1 or TRBD2 (5 bases each). Between the trimmed V and J ends, which lost 1 base and 10 bases, there was a span of 14 bases. This CDR3 spans 14 amino acids. Germline assignment: CDR1 LGHNT and CDR2 FRNRAP.